The 32 T cell receptor beta chains in this list originate from one sample, sequenced in a study of spatial heterogeneity in lung cancer. Time point given: sample taken at primary tumor resection. For these receptors, no antigen is known. Study findings and constraints: Tumors with more nonsynonymous mutations had more expanded intratumoral alpha and beta TCRs.

TCRdb ran MiXCR on the 5' RACE reads and lists one entry per CDR3 protein. The table records about 1,500 distinct CDR3 sequences, around 7% of them present only once. The sample in question was lung tumor tissue, obtained at surgery. The receptors here all came from a female donor with early-stage non-small cell lung cancer.

The genes are TRBV20-1 and TRBJ2-4; D unclear. CDR3 length: 16 amino acids. Germline values: CDR1 DFQATT, CDR2 SNEGSKA (reference sequence). Trimming took off 6 bases at V and 5 bases at J, with 23 bases between the two ends. Here the CDR3 DNA reads TGCAGTGCATGGACGGTCGATTGGGGTGGTGAAAACATTCAGTACTTC. Translating it yields CSAWTVDWGGENIQYF.

By share, this clonotype counts as large. This chain links TRBV11-3 with TRBJ2-1, with TRBD1 as a possible D gene (6 bases). Germline V CDR1 and CDR2: SGHNT, YENEEA. Deletions cut 4 bases from V and 9 bases from J, with 13 bases between. The CDR3 has 13 amino acids. This CDR3 reads CASSSTGLSEQFF. The CDR3 region has the DNA TGTGCCAGCAGCTCTACAGGGTTGAGTGAGCAGTTCTTC.

This clonotype is judged medium-sized. V is TRBV4-1 and J is TRBJ2-4; 8 nucleotides line up with TRBD2. The V gene end was trimmed by 2 bases and the J gene end by 7 bases; junction bases not matched to a gene: 7. Per the germline V gene, CDR1 is MGHRA and CDR2 is YSYEKL. The CDR3 has 15 residues. CDR3 bases: TGCGCCAGCAGCCAACCGACTAGCGATCATAACATTCAGTACTTC. Amino acids: CASSQPTSDHNIQYF.

Relative to its sample, this clonotype is medium-sized. The chain carries TRBV9 and TRBJ2-1; a weak D match, TRBD2 (5 bases). The CDR3 is 15 amino acids. The V end was cut by 2 bases, the J end by 10 bases, with 19 bases between. Per germline, CDR1 SGDLS and CDR2 YYNGEE. The CDR3 reads CASSVDPRVSVEQFF. The CDR3 nucleotides read TGTGCCAGCAGCGTCGATCCCCGGGTTAGCGTAGAGCAGTTCTTC.

This clonotype is termed medium-sized. The V gene is TRBV29-1, the J gene TRBJ1-3; D gene unclear. The CDR3 loop spans 13 amino acids. Deletions cut 6 bases from V and 0 bases from J, with 9 bases between. Per the germline V gene, CDR1 is SQVTM and CDR2 is ANQGSEA. The DNA for the CDR3 is TGCAGCGTCTCCGCCAGCTCTGGAAACACCATATATTTT. It encodes CSVSASSGNTIYF.

The V gene is TRBV7-6, the J gene TRBJ2-5; TRBD2 agrees at 8 bases. The CDR3 is 16 residues long. J was trimmed by 1 base and V by 0 bases; bases with no gene match: 4. The germline CDR1 and CDR2 sequences are SGHVS and FNYEAQ. CDR3 sequence: CASSLAPTSGQETQYF. In DNA form, the CDR3 reads TGTGCCAGCAGCTTAGCGCCTACTAGCGGCCAAGAGACCCAGTACTTC.

This clonotype showed up just a few times. This chain links TRBV5-1 with TRBJ2-5; 8 positions match TRBD1. The CDR3 contains 15 residues. V lost 4 bases to trimming and J lost 5 bases; unmatched junction nucleotides: 10. CDR1 SGHRS and CDR2 YFSETQ come from the germline V gene. The CDR3 bases are TGCGCCAGCAGCGCCACAGGGGGGACGGAGGAGACCCAGTACTTC. It translates to CASSATGGTEETQYF.

This clonotype is labeled as large. V and J are TRBV7-2 and TRBJ2-3; 9 positions match TRBD2. The germline CDR1 and CDR2 sequences are SGHTA and FQGNSA. The CDR3 contains 15 residues. J gave up 0 bases and V 3 bases, and 1 base lay outside the gene matches. The CDR3 region is CASSFSGRSTDTQYF. In DNA, the CDR3 is TGTGCCAGCAGCTTTAGCGGGAGAAGCACAGATACGCAGTATTTT.

The chain recombines TRBV6-6 with TRBJ1-2, with 10 bases fitting TRBD1. The CDR3 totals 14 residues. The germline V gene encodes CDR1 MNHNY and CDR2 SVGAGI (reference sequence). Trimming at V came to 6 bases and at J to 6 bases, leaving 7 bases not matched to a gene. In DNA form, the CDR3 reads TGTGCCAGCAGACAACCGGGACAGGGGAATGGCTACACCTTC. It encodes CASRQPGQGNGYTF.

By frequency in the sample, this clonotype is medium-sized. The chain recombines TRBV12-3 or TRBV12-4 with TRBJ2-3; no firm D call. The CDR3 is made up of 13 amino acids. The germline V and J ends were trimmed by 5 bases and 3 bases, with 9 bases remaining between them. CDR3: CASSILATDTQYF. CDR3 in DNA: TGTGCCAGCAGTATCTTAGCTACAGATACGCAGTATTTT.

The sample holds many counts of this clonotype. The genes are TRBV29-1 and TRBJ2-1; D is ambiguous. CDR3 length: 12 amino acids. V shed 4 bases and J shed 10 bases, with 14 bases lying between them. The germline gives CDR1 SQVTM, CDR2 ANQGSEA. The CDR3 reads CSVVGVVGEQFF. In DNA form, the CDR3 reads TGCAGCGTTGTTGGGGTGGTGGGGGAGCAGTTCTTC.

The gene calls are TRBV10-3 and TRBJ2-4, with D possibly TRBD1 on 6 matching bases. The V gene lost 4 bases and the J gene lost 8 bases, with 15 bases spanning the gap. This CDR3 comprises 14 residues. Germline V gene lookup returns CDR1 ENHRY and CDR2 SYGVKD. DNA for the CDR3: TGTGCCATCAGTGGGGACACCGCCGACGACATTCAGTACTTC. This sequence encodes CAISGDTADDIQYF.

Within the sample, this clonotype is large (0.1 to 1%). The chain is built from TRBV11-2 and TRBJ1-1, with D possibly TRBD1 on 6 matching bases. V was shortened by 5 bases and J by 1 base, with 8 bases between the two germline ends. Looked up from germline, CDR1 is SGHAT and CDR2 is FQNNGV. This CDR3 contains 13 residues. The CDR3 bases are TGTGCCAGCAGCCGGACAGAGAACACTGAAGCTTTCTTT. Encoded protein: CASSRTENTEAFF.

Judged by abundance, this clonotype is large (0.1 to 1%). The V and J genes are TRBV7-9 and TRBJ2-7; TRBD1 agrees at 12 bases. This CDR3 contains 16 residues. With 3 bases clipped from V and 4 bases from J, the junction kept 7 bases outside the gene matches. Germline CDR1 and CDR2: SEHNR and FQNEAQ (reference sequence). CDR3 protein: CASSFPGQGAAYEQYF. The CDR3 DNA is TGTGCCAGCAGCTTCCCGGGACAGGGGGCCGCTTACGAGCAGTACTTC.

CDR3 in DNA: TGTGCCAGCAGCCTAGGGGCGTCAGTTTCAGATACGCAGTATTTT. It codes for CASSLGASVSDTQYF. The chain is built from TRBV12-3 or TRBV12-4 and TRBJ2-3; D possibly corresponds to TRBD1 (5 bases). V dropped 6 bases and J dropped 4 bases, with 17 bases sitting between them. CDR3 length equals 15 residues.

By share, this clonotype ranks as large. This chain joins TRBV13 and TRBJ2-3; D unresolved. The CDR3 loop spans 14 amino acids. Germline CDR1 and CDR2: PRHDT and FYEKMQ (reference sequence). The V gene lost 6 bases and the J gene lost 4 bases, with 14 bases spanning the gap. In nucleotides, the CDR3 is TGTGCCAGCAGATCGTTTTGGGCCTCAGATACGCAGTATTTT. Translation gives CASRSFWASDTQYF.

This clonotype showed up many times. V and J are TRBV5-4 and TRBJ2-5, with 10 bases fitting TRBD1. With 3 bases clipped from V and 5 bases from J, the junction kept 4 bases outside the gene matches. CDR3 size: 14 residues. Germline values: CDR1 SGHNT, CDR2 YYREEE (reference sequence). The CDR3 coding sequence is TGTGCCAGCAGCTGGGACAGGGGAGGGGAGACCCAGTACTTC. Translating it yields CASSWDRGGETQYF.

This clonotype rates as medium-sized (0.01 to 0.1%). V gene TRBV2 combines with J gene TRBJ2-5; 9 bases align to TRBD2. Germline-derived CDR1 and CDR2 are SNHLY and FYNNEI. This CDR3 contains 15 residues. V lost 3 bases to trimming and J lost 2 bases; unmatched junction nucleotides: 4. For the CDR3, the DNA is TGTGCCAGCAGTGACGTGCTAGCGGGGCAAGAGACCCAGTACTTC. Protein sequence: CASSDVLAGQETQYF. The whole variable domain, remainder taken from reference TRBV2 and TRBJ2-5, is EPEVTQTPSHQVTQMGQEVILRCVPISNHLYFYWYRQILGQKVEFLVSFYNNEISEKSEIFDDQFSVERPDGSNFTLKIRSTKLEDSAMYFCASSDVLAGQETQYFGPGTRLLVL.

By share, this clonotype ranks as large. This chain's CDR3 is CASSQEAALSTDTQYF. CDR3 nucleotide sequence: TGCGCCAGCAGCCAAGAGGCGGCACTTAGCACAGATACGCAGTATTTT. The chain links TRBV4-3 to TRBJ2-3; D not resolved. Germline CDR1 and CDR2: LGHNA and YSLEER. The CDR3 loop spans 16 amino acids. V lost 0 bases and J 0 bases, leaving 10 bases between the germline ends.

By proportion, this clonotype is medium-sized (0.01 to 0.1%). The J gene is TRBJ2-3, the V gene TRBV6-2 or TRBV6-3; tentative D call: TRBD2 (6 bases). Trimming stripped 0 bases from V and 4 bases from J, with 20 bases between. The CDR3 runs 18 residues. CDR1 is MNHEY and CDR2 is SVGEGT in the germline V gene. CDR3 sequence: CASSYSTPTSTNPDTQYF. The CDR3 coding sequence is TGTGCCAGCAGTTACTCGACGCCCACTAGCACGAACCCAGATACGCAGTATTTT.

This clonotype is large by share. The chain combines TRBV28 with TRBJ2-7, with D unresolved. The CDR3 totals 13 residues. Germline V gene data show CDR1 as MDHEN and CDR2 as SYDVKM. The germline V and J ends were trimmed by 4 bases and 4 bases, with 11 bases remaining between them. The DNA for the CDR3 is TGTGCCAGCAGTTCCCTATACAAGTACGAGCAGTACTTC. Its translation is CASSSLYKYEQYF.

This clonotype is medium-sized. As DNA, the CDR3 is TGTGCCAGCAGTTATCCGGGGATCTACACAGATACGCAGTATTTT. Translated: CASSYPGIYTDTQYF. The J gene is TRBJ2-3, the V gene TRBV12-3 or TRBV12-4; possibly TRBD2 for D (5 bases). The CDR3 is made up of 15 amino acids. Trimming took 4 bases from V and 2 from J, leaving 13 bases between them.

This clonotype is deemed large. This chain joins TRBV12-3 or TRBV12-4 and TRBJ2-7, with 8 nucleotides matching TRBD1. Trimming removed 5 bases from V and 2 bases from J; junction bases left unmatched: 8. The CDR3 has 15 amino acids. CDR3 DNA: TGTGCCAGCAGTCCTCAGGGGGCGATAACCTACGAGCAGTACTTC. Amino acid sequence: CASSPQGAITYEQYF.

This clonotype is labeled as medium-sized. The chain recombines TRBV20-1 with TRBJ1-1; D uncertain. V was shortened by 5 bases and J by 0 bases, with 10 bases between the two germline ends. The CDR3 is made up of 13 amino acids. Germline CDR1 reads DFQATT; CDR2 reads SNEGSKA (reference sequence). The CDR3 DNA reads TGCAGTGCTGACCCGGGTCTGAACACTGAAGCTTTCTTT. Translation: CSADPGLNTEAFF.

This sequence joins TRBV11-2 and TRBJ1-1, with D perhaps TRBD1 (5 bases). Germline loops: CDR1 SGHAT, CDR2 FQNNGV. Trimming pared 0 bases from V and 1 base from J, leaving 9 bases between. The CDR3 totals 15 residues. The CDR3 sequence is CASSLDPGENTEAFF. The CDR3 DNA follows: TGTGCCAGCAGCTTAGATCCGGGGGAGAACACTGAAGCTTTCTTT.

This clonotype is classed as large. The chain has TRBV6-5 and TRBJ2-1, with a tentative D call TRBD2 (5 bases). The CDR3 consists of 12 residues. Germline values: CDR1 MNHEY, CDR2 SVGAGI. The V gene lost 5 bases and the J gene lost 7 bases, with 9 bases spanning the gap. The CDR3 sequence is CASSPLGNEQFF. In nucleotides, the CDR3 is TGTGCCAGCAGTCCACTAGGAAATGAGCAGTTCTTC.

This clonotype is judged medium-sized. The chain has TRBV7-9 and TRBJ2-1; D uncertain. Germline loops: CDR1 SEHNR, CDR2 FQNEAQ (reference sequence). Between the trimmed V and J ends, which lost 1 base and 4 bases, there was a span of 11 bases. The CDR3 consists of 15 residues. The CDR3 region is CASSLVRGKYNEQFF. The CDR3, as DNA: TGTGCCAGCAGCTTAGTTCGCGGTAAATACAATGAGCAGTTCTTC.

Relative to its sample, this clonotype is medium-sized. The rearrangement links TRBV30 to TRBJ2-3; no reliable D call. The CDR3 consists of 11 residues. CDR1 is GTSNPN and CDR2 is SVGIG in the germline V gene (reference sequence). V was trimmed by 5 bases and J by 6 bases, leaving 9 bases between them. The CDR3 protein is CAWQDRDTQYF. The CDR3 nucleotides are TGTGCCTGGCAGGATAGGGATACGCAGTATTTT.

This clonotype counts as medium-sized (0.01 to 0.1%). The chain combines TRBV19 with TRBJ2-2; TRBD2 matches at 7 bases. V lost 3 bases and J lost 6; bases outside the gene matches: 10. The germline gives CDR1 LNHDA, CDR2 SQIVND (reference sequence). This CDR3 comprises 16 residues. DNA for the CDR3: TGTGCCAGTAGTATCTTAGGCGGGAGCGTCCCCGGGGAGCTGTTTTTT. It encodes CASSILGGSVPGELFF.

This clonotype is termed medium-sized. The chain uses TRBV12-3 or TRBV12-4 and TRBJ1-6, with a weak D call TRBD1 (6 bases). Trimming cost V 4 bases and J 10 bases, with 14 bases left between them. The CDR3 totals 14 residues. CDR3: CASSYSGGGSPLHF. In DNA, the CDR3 is TGTGCCAGCAGTTATAGCGGGGGCGGATCACCCCTCCACTTT.

This clonotype was found many times. The V and J genes are TRBV29-1 and TRBJ2-1, with D maybe TRBD2 (7 bases). This CDR3 has 21 residues. Deletions cut 1 base from V and 0 bases from J, with 28 bases between. Germline V lookup: CDR1 SQVTM, CDR2 ANQGSEA. This chain's CDR3 is CSVEGGTGPNSGIRSYNEQFF. Written as DNA, the CDR3 is TGCAGCGTTGAAGGAGGTACAGGGCCCAACAGCGGGATTCGCTCCTACAATGAGCAGTTCTTC.

This clonotype is deemed large. The chain recombines TRBV5-5 with TRBJ2-6; no definite D call. Germline assignment: CDR1 SGHKS and CDR2 YYEKEE (reference sequence). Between the trimmed V and J ends, which lost 0 bases and 3 bases, there was a span of 7 bases. The CDR3 is 15 residues long. The CDR3 sequence is CASSLVAVGANVLTF. The DNA of the CDR3 is TGTGCCAGCAGCTTGGTTGCGGTTGGGGCCAACGTCCTGACTTTC.